These 23 T cell receptor beta chains originate from one sample sequenced in a study of blood T cells in healthy people across ages. Then a second PCR, running about 7 to 11 cycles, was carried out with a sample-barcoded 5' primer and a J-beta primer mix. TCRdb ran MiXCR on the 5' RACE reads and lists one entry per CDR3 protein. Here the sample spans over a million distinct CDR3 sequences, roughly 43% being singletons. The sample was blood. These receptors originate from a woman younger than 30 in good health.

The chain is built from TRBV15 and TRBJ2-5; D not resolved. This CDR3 is built from 13 residues. Germline CDR1 and CDR2: LNHNV and YYDKDF (reference sequence). V lost 2 bases, J lost 0 bases, and 4 bases lay in between. The chain's CDR3 is CATSRRNQETQYF. CDR3 coding DNA: TGTGCCACCAGCAGACGGAACCAAGAGACCCAGTACTTC.

This chain joins TRBV29-1 and TRBJ1-4; no definite D call. Trimming shortened V by 6 bases and J by 8 bases, and 16 bases separated the two germline ends. The CDR3 contains 13 residues. CDR1 and CDR2 from the germline V gene are SQVTM and ANQGSEA. This CDR3 is CSVIQHLGEKLFF. CDR3 coding DNA: TGCAGCGTAATCCAGCACCTGGGAGAAAAACTGTTTTTT. The variable domain in full, completed from reference TRBV29-1 and TRBJ1-4, reads SAVISQKPSRDICQRGTSLTIQCQVDSQVTMMFWYRQQPGQSLTLIATANQGSEATYESGFVIDKFPISRPNLTFSTLTVSNMSPEDSSIYLCSVIQHLGEKLFFGSGTQLSVL.

The J gene is TRBJ1-1, the V gene TRBV20-1; D gene unclear. Germline V gene data show CDR1 as DFQATT and CDR2 as SNEGSKA (reference sequence). The CDR3 spans 15 residues. Trimming took off 2 bases at V and 10 bases at J, with 23 bases between the two ends. The CDR3 here is CSARSMELSWPIAFF. The CDR3 DNA reads as TGCAGTGCTAGATCCATGGAACTGTCGTGGCCGATAGCTTTCTTT.

The chain joins TRBV9 to TRBJ1-2; D might be TRBD1 (6 bases). V was trimmed by 4 bases and J by 2 bases, leaving 12 bases between them. The CDR3 covers 14 residues. Germline values: CDR1 SGDLS, CDR2 YYNGEE. The DNA for the CDR3 is TGTGCCAGCAGCCCGGACAGCTGGAACTATGGCTACACCTTC. It encodes CASSPDSWNYGYTF.

The V and J genes are TRBV6-2 or TRBV6-3 and TRBJ2-2; 7 bases align to TRBD2. Germline trimming cut 6 bases from V and 1 base from J; bases unmatched to any gene: 8. The length of the CDR3 is 16 residues. Germline V CDR1 and CDR2: MNHEY, SVGEGT. The CDR3 bases are TGTGCCAGCAGGAAGCCGGGACTACAGAACACCGGGGAGCTGTTTTTT. Translation gives CASRKPGLQNTGELFF.

The table lists this clonotype with a few counts. The V call is TRBV7-9, the J call TRBJ1-2, with 7 bases matching TRBD1. The V gene's germline CDR1 is SEHNR and CDR2 FQNEAQ (reference sequence). V shed 1 base, J shed 4 bases, and the junction held 6 bases outside the gene matches. The CDR3 runs to 15 residues. The CDR3: CASSLGTGEPYGYTF. Here the CDR3 DNA reads TGTGCCAGCAGCTTAGGCACAGGGGAACCCTATGGCTACACCTTC.

The chain couples TRBV12-3 or TRBV12-4 to TRBJ1-5; 8 bases agree with TRBD1. V shed 6 bases, J shed 4 bases, and the junction held 14 bases outside the gene matches. The CDR3 spans 17 residues. The CDR3 DNA sequence: TGTGCCAGCAGCAAGGACAGGGCAGTCTCGGGTAATCAGCCCCAGCATTTT. As protein: CASSKDRAVSGNQPQHF.

This clonotype has more than one count but fewer than ten. The chain combines TRBV20-1 with TRBJ1-5; D remains ambiguous. V lost 6 bases to trimming and J lost 2 bases, with 20 bases between them. Germline V CDR1 and CDR2: DFQATT, SNEGSKA (reference sequence). The CDR3 length is 16 residues. The CDR3 nucleotides read TGCAGTGCCCTCGGGGATTGGGGTTTGGGCAATCAGCCCCAGCATTTT. This codes for CSALGDWGLGNQPQHF.

This clonotype was seen once. The chain couples TRBV27 to TRBJ2-7; D might be TRBD2 (6 bases). The CDR3 is 16 residues long. With 4 bases removed from V and 2 bases from J, the gap between germline ends came to 18 bases. The V gene's germline CDR1 is MNHEY and CDR2 SMNVEV (reference sequence). CDR3 sequence: CASSSGAEGAPYEQYF. The CDR3 DNA sequence: TGTGCCAGCAGTTCTGGGGCGGAGGGAGCTCCCTACGAGCAGTACTTC.

This clonotype turned up a few times. V and J are TRBV5-1 and TRBJ2-1, with D unresolved. Trimming took off 3 bases at V and 9 bases at J, with 19 bases between the two ends. The CDR3 spans 15 residues. Germline V CDR1 and CDR2: SGHRS, YFSETQ. CDR3 protein: CASSSGQPGWGEQFF. CDR3 bases: TGCGCCAGCAGCTCCGGCCAGCCCGGCTGGGGTGAGCAGTTCTTC.

The J gene is TRBJ1-6, the V gene TRBV5-1; D is possibly TRBD1 (5 bases). CDR1 SGHRS and CDR2 YFSETQ come from the germline V gene. The CDR3 extends over 16 amino acids. Trimming stripped 1 base from V and 6 bases from J, with 14 bases between. This chain's CDR3 is CASSLTTGTANSPLHF. CDR3 DNA sequence: TGCGCCAGCAGCTTGACCACCGGGACGGCTAATTCACCCCTCCACTTT.

The rearrangement joins TRBV5-1 to TRBJ2-1; D remains unclear. The V end was cut by 5 bases, the J end by 8 bases, with 20 bases between. CDR1 and CDR2 (germline): SGHRS, YFSETQ. The CDR3 runs 15 residues. CDR3 in DNA: TGCGCCAGCAGTGGCCAGACTGTCAAGCAGGATGAGCAGTTCTTC. This sequence encodes CASSGQTVKQDEQFF.

This clonotype was seen a few times. This rearrangement joins TRBV29-1 to TRBJ2-5; D not resolved. V was cut by 1 base and J by 11 bases, with 23 bases left in between. Germline V gene data show CDR1 as SQVTM and CDR2 as ANQGSEA. This CDR3 spans 15 amino acids. In DNA, the CDR3 is TGCAGCGTTGAAGGGGGTGGAGAATCCTACAATGAGCAGTACTTC. As protein: CSVEGGGESYNEQYF.

This clonotype was seen a few times. J is TRBJ2-1 and V is TRBV4-3; the match to TRBD2 covers 8 bases. The CDR3 is made up of 18 amino acids. Trimming at V came to 0 bases and at J to 0 bases, leaving 7 bases not matched to a gene. Germline CDR1 LGHNA, CDR2 YSLEER. The CDR3 sequence is CASSQDGSGTSSYNEQFF. DNA for the CDR3: TGCGCCAGCAGCCAAGATGGTAGCGGGACCAGCTCCTACAATGAGCAGTTCTTC.

This clonotype came up a few times. V usage is TRBV25-1 and J usage is TRBJ2-1; weak D call: TRBD1 (6 bases). V lost 7 bases to trimming and J lost 7 bases, with 17 bases between them. This CDR3 has 14 residues. Germline V gene data show CDR1 as MGHDK and CDR2 as SYGVNS. CDR3 protein: CASTNRVTGNEQFF. The CDR3, as DNA: TGTGCCAGCACGAACAGGGTGACTGGGAATGAGCAGTTCTTC.

The V gene is TRBV25-1, the J gene TRBJ2-7, with a weak D call TRBD2 (5 bases). V was trimmed by 8 bases and J by 7 bases, leaving 33 bases between them. This CDR3 is 18 amino acids long. Germline V gene data show CDR1 as MGHDK and CDR2 as SYGVNS. The CDR3 bases are TGTGCCAGCTCGGGAAAACCCATGGTTTCGAGCTCCTACAATGAGCAGTACTTC. Translation: CASSGKPMVSSSYNEQYF.

This clonotype was detected a few times. The gene calls are TRBV18 and TRBJ1-4; 8 bases are a match to TRBD1. The germline gives CDR1 KGHSH, CDR2 LQKENI. The CDR3 runs to 14 residues. Germline trimming cut 4 bases from V and 6 bases from J; bases unmatched to any gene: 4. The CDR3: CASSRQGADEKLFF. CDR3 in DNA: TGTGCCAGCTCACGGCAGGGGGCCGATGAAAAACTGTTTTTT.

This clonotype was recorded a few times. The J gene is TRBJ1-2, the V gene TRBV27, with D possibly TRBD1 on 5 matching bases. The germline V gene has CDR1 MNHEY and CDR2 SMNVEV (reference sequence). This CDR3 is built from 17 residues. With 5 bases removed from V and 1 base from J, the gap between germline ends came to 20 bases. The DNA of the CDR3 is TGTGCCAGCAGTCCGACCATGGGACGCGTTGTTAACTATGGCTACACCTTC. Translation gives CASSPTMGRVVNYGYTF.

In regard to this clonotype: Germline and junction disagree at one end, which may indicate a read error. The chain links TRBV12-3 or TRBV12-4 to TRBJ2-3; a possible D gene is TRBD2 (6 bases). The CDR3 totals 13 residues. The CDR3 DNA follows: TGTGCCAGCAGTCAAAGGGAGGCAGATACGCGGTATTTT. Amino acid sequence: CASSQREADTRYF.

The V gene is TRBV11-2, the J gene TRBJ2-5; D might be TRBD2 (6 bases). This CDR3 spans 18 amino acids. Germline-derived CDR1 and CDR2 are SGHAT and FQNNGV. V was pared by 1 base and J by 4 bases, with 22 bases between. CDR3 DNA: TGTGCCAGCAGCTTAGGTAACCCCACCCGACTAGTCCGAGAGACCCAGTACTTC. Residues: CASSLGNPTRLVRETQYF. Supplemented by reference TRBV11-2 and TRBJ2-5, the full variable domain reads EAGVAQSPRYKIIEKRQSVAFWCNPISGHATLYWYQQILGQGPKLLIQFQNNGVVDDSQLPKDRFSAERLKGVDSTLKIQPAKLEDSAVYLCASSLGNPTRLVRETQYFGPGTRLLVL.

The J gene is TRBJ1-3, the V gene TRBV28; a possible D gene is TRBD1 (6 bases). Germline V gene lookup returns CDR1 MDHEN and CDR2 SYDVKM. The CDR3 runs to 18 residues. V lost 5 bases and J lost 3, with 23 bases in between. The CDR3 reads CASSLPGITGRGGNTIYF. DNA of the CDR3: TGTGCCAGCAGTCTCCCCGGGATTACAGGGCGAGGTGGAAACACCATATATTTT.

The chain joins TRBV10-3 to TRBJ1-2, with TRBD1 matching 8 bases. Germline CDR1 reads ENHRY; CDR2 reads SYGVKD. V gave up 11 bases and J gave up 7 bases; unmatched junction bases: 18. The CDR3 has 15 residues. This chain's CDR3 is CASGQGLDRVRGYTF. CDR3 nucleotide sequence: TGTGCCTCAGGACAGGGCCTAGACAGGGTGCGTGGCTACACCTTC.

In regard to this clonotype: A read error may explain this, as a much larger clone is one base away. The chain recombines TRBV6-2 or TRBV6-3 with TRBJ2-5; maybe TRBD1 (5 bases). V was shortened by 2 bases and J by 2 bases, with 9 bases between the two germline ends. The germline V gene encodes CDR1 MNHEY and CDR2 SVGEGT. CDR3 length equals 14 residues. The CDR3 here is CASSYLTAQETQYF. CDR3 nucleotide sequence: TGTGCCAGCAGTTACCTGACAGCGCAAGAGACCCAGTACTTC.